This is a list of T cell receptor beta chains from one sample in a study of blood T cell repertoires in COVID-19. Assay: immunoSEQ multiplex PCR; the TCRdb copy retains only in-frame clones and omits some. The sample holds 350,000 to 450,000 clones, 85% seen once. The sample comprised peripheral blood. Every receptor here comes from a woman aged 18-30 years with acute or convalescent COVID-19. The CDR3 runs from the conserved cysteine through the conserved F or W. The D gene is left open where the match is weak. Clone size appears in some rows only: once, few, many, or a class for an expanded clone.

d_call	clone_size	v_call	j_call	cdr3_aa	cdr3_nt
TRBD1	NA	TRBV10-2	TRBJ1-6	CASSMDRGAYNSPLHF	TGCGCCAGCAGTATGGACAGGGGAGCCTATAATTCACCCCTCCACTTT
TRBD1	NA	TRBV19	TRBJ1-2	CASSKQGFGYTF	TGTGCCAGTAGTAAACAGGGGTTTGGCTACACCTTC
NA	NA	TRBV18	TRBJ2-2	CASSPYKQNTGELFF	TGTGCCAGCTCACCGTATAAACAGAACACCGGGGAGCTGTTTTTT
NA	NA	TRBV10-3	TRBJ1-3	CAIGGQSPTSSGNTIYF	TGTGCCATCGGCGGGCAGTCGCCTACAAGCTCTGGAAACACCATATATTTT
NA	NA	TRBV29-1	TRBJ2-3	CSVETGRDTQYF	TGCAGCGTGGAGACAGGACGGGATACGCAGTATTTT
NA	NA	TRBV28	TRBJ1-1	CASSRTLGDTEAFF	TGTGCCAGCAGTCGGACATTAGGGGACACTGAAGCTTTCTTT
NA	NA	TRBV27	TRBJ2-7	CASSLSFDSSSYEQYF	TGTGCCAGCAGTTTAAGCTTCGACAGTTCCTCCTACGAGCAGTACTTC
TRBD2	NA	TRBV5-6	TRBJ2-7	CASSGAGNYEQYF	TGTGCCAGCAGCGGAGCGGGGAACTACGAGCAGTACTTC
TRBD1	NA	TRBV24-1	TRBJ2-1	CATSPGQGFDEQFF	TGTGCCACCAGCCCGGGACAGGGATTCGATGAGCAGTTCTTC
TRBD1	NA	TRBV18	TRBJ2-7	CASSPLGQGYEQYF	TGTGCCAGCTCACCTCTTGGACAGGGGTACGAGCAGTACTTC
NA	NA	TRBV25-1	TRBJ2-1	CASSESAEVYNEQFF	TGTGCCAGCAGTGAATCAGCGGAGGTCTACAATGAGCAGTTCTTC
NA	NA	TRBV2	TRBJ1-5	CASGEGGYGNQPQHF	TGTGCCAGCGGGGAGGGGGGATATGGCAATCAGCCCCAGCATTTT
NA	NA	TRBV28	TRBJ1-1	CATTGYMNTEAFF	TGTGCCACCACAGGTTATATGAACACTGAAGCTTTCTTT
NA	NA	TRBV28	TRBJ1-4	CASSLPVEKLFF	TGTGCCAGCAGTTTACCGGTTGAAAAACTGTTTTTT
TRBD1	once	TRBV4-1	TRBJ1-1	CASSPPTGANPYTEAFF	TGCGCCAGCAGCCCACCGACAGGGGCCAACCCTTACACTGAAGCTTTCTTT
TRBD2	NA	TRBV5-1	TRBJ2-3	CASSPILTSGGFDTQYF	TGCGCCAGCAGCCCTATACTGACTAGCGGGGGATTTGATACGCAGTATTTT
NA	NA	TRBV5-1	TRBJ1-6	CASSLSPPRSPLHF	TGCGCCAGCAGCTTATCCCCTCCCAGGTCACCCCTCCACTTT
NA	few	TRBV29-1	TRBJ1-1	CSVDRSAGEAFF	TGCAGCGTTGATAGGTCCGCGGGGGAGGCTTTCTTT
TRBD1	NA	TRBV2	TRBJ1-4	CASSASAGGLEKLFF	TGTGCCAGCAGTGCCTCGGCAGGGGGTCTTGAAAAACTGTTTTTT
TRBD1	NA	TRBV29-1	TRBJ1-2	CSVDLLDRGHTGYTF	TGCAGCGTTGACCTCCTAGACAGGGGGCATACTGGCTACACCTTC
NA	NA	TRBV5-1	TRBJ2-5	CASSLGVQETQYF	TGCGCCAGCAGCTTGGGCGTCCAAGAGACCCAGTACTTC